Below are 29 T cell receptor beta chains sequenced from a single sample in a study of PD-L1 blockade in urothelial cancer. Time point here: peripheral blood 6 weeks after treatment start. Profiling relied on immunoSEQ multiplex PCR, and the TCRdb table lists in-frame clones only, not all of them. The table has around 49,000 clones, more than 75% seen once. The sample here was PBMCs, taken around atezolizumab (anti-PD-L1) treatment. Receptors were obtained from a man between 60 and 70 years old with urothelial cancer.

V and J are TRBV10-2 and TRBJ2-5; D might be TRBD1 (6 bases). The CDR3 extends over 15 amino acids. Trimming shortened V by 3 bases and J by 0 bases, and 11 bases separated the two germline ends. CDR1 is WSHSY and CDR2 is SAAADI in the germline V gene. The CDR3 DNA is TGCGCCAGCAGTGACAGGGGAAGACACCAAGAGACCCAGTACTTC. Protein: CASSDRGRHQETQYF.

The chain carries TRBV18 and TRBJ1-2; D is unresolved. The germline V gene has CDR1 KGHSH and CDR2 LQKENI. Trimming left V 1 base short and J 8 bases short, with 11 bases between. The CDR3 extends over 13 amino acids. CDR3 DNA: TGTGCCAGCTCACCACGTCACGGGGAGGGCTACACCTTC. It yields the protein CASSPRHGEGYTF.

The rearrangement links TRBV2 to TRBJ1-1, with a tentative D call TRBD1 (6 bases). CDR1 and CDR2 (germline): SNHLY, FYNNEI. The length of the CDR3 is 14 residues. Trimming left V 2 bases short and J 1 base short, with 8 bases between. The CDR3, as DNA: TGTGCCAGCAGTGAAATCAGGGGGAACACTGAAGCTTTCTTT. This sequence encodes CASSEIRGNTEAFF.

V gene TRBV6-1 combines with J gene TRBJ2-1; 7 bases fit TRBD2. Trimming at V came to 6 bases and at J to 7 bases, leaving 9 bases not matched to a gene. The CDR3 totals 14 residues. Germline lookup yields CDR1 MNHNS and CDR2 SASEGT. CDR3 loop: CASRASGVGNEQFF. CDR3 DNA sequence: TGTGCCAGCAGGGCCAGCGGGGTTGGAAATGAGCAGTTCTTC.

The chain combines TRBV2 with TRBJ2-7, with 11 positions matching TRBD2. Germline CDR1 reads SNHLY; CDR2 reads FYNNEI. V shed 7 bases and J 0 bases; nucleotides not matched to a gene: 5. The CDR3 length is 15 residues. CDR3 protein: CASTGTSGFSYEQYF. For the CDR3, the DNA is TGTGCCAGCACTGGGACTAGCGGATTCTCCTACGAGCAGTACTTC.

The genes are TRBV9 and TRBJ2-1; 9 nucleotides match TRBD2. CDR1 is SGDLS, CDR2 YYNGEE, per germline. Losses at the gene ends were 1 base for V and 4 bases for J; bases not matched to a gene: 3. This CDR3 contains 15 residues. The CDR3 spells CASSVSSGGYNEQFF. CDR3 DNA: TGTGCCAGCAGCGTATCGAGCGGGGGGTACAATGAGCAGTTCTTC.

Regarding this clone: The same CDR3 arises from other DNA sequences in this sample as well. The rearrangement links TRBV5-1 to TRBJ1-2, with D possibly matching TRBD1 (5 bases). V dropped 8 bases and J dropped 0 bases, with 14 bases sitting between them. From germline, CDR1 is SGHRS and CDR2 YFSETQ. CDR3 size: 14 residues. CDR3 sequence: CASSRDSANYGYTF. CDR3 DNA sequence: TGCGCCAGTAGCCGAGACAGCGCTAACTATGGCTACACCTTC.

The chain is built from TRBV6-1 and TRBJ2-2, with 14 bases aligning to TRBD2. The CDR3 covers 16 residues. V was pared by 3 bases and J by 4 bases, with 1 base of the junction left unmatched. Germline loops: CDR1 MNHNS, CDR2 SASEGT. The CDR3 DNA reads TGTGCCAGCAGTGACGGGACTAGCGGGGGCACCGGGGAGCTGTTTTTT. This encodes CASSDGTSGGTGELFF.

The chain couples TRBV4-1 to TRBJ1-5; 8 bases map to TRBD1. Germline-derived CDR1 and CDR2 are MGHRA and YSYEKL. Trimming at V came to 4 bases and at J to 7 bases, leaving 15 bases not matched to a gene. This CDR3 region has 17 residues. This CDR3 is CASSPGQGLGSGQPQHF. The CDR3 DNA reads as TGCGCCAGCAGCCCCGGACAGGGTTTGGGTTCCGGGCAGCCCCAGCATTTT.

This sequence joins TRBV11-3 and TRBJ2-3; TRBD1 matches at 9 bases. Germline V gene sequence: CDR1 SGHNT, CDR2 YENEEA. CDR3 length: 17 amino acids. With 5 bases clipped from V and 0 bases from J, the junction kept 9 bases outside the gene matches. DNA of the CDR3: TGTGCCAGCAGCCCCGGGACAGGGATTATCAGCACAGATACGCAGTATTTT. Its translation is CASSPGTGIISTDTQYF. Supplemented by reference TRBV11-3 and TRBJ2-3, the full variable domain reads EAGVVQSPRYKIIEKKQPVAFWCNPISGHNTLYWYLQNLGQGPELLIRYENEEAVDDSQLPKDRFSAERLKGVDSTLKIQPAELGDSAVYLCASSPGTGIISTDTQYFGPGTRLTVL.

V gene TRBV4-3 combines with J gene TRBJ1-2; 10 bases line up with TRBD1. The V gene end was trimmed by 4 bases and the J gene end by 6 bases; junction bases not matched to a gene: 5. From germline, CDR1 is LGHNA and CDR2 YSLEER. The CDR3 sequence is 14 residues long. CDR3 in amino acids: CASSPGQGPNGYTF. The DNA for the CDR3 is TGCGCCAGCAGCCCGGGACAGGGGCCCAATGGCTACACCTTC.

The chain is built from TRBV25-1 and TRBJ2-1; 7 nucleotides match TRBD1. The CDR3 totals 13 residues. CDR1 MGHDK and CDR2 SYGVNS come from the germline V gene. V lost 7 bases to trimming and J lost 7 bases; unmatched junction nucleotides: 7. In DNA, the CDR3 is TGTGCCAGCATAAGGACAGGCCTAAATGAGCAGTTCTTC. As protein: CASIRTGLNEQFF. Together with reference TRBV25-1 and TRBJ2-1, the CDR3 gives the full variable domain: EADIYQTPRYLVIGTGKKITLECSQTMGHDKMYWYQQDPGMELHLIHYSYGVNSTEKGDLSSESTVSRIRTEHFPLTLESARPSHTSQYLCASIRTGLNEQFFGPGTRLTVL.

The chain uses TRBV5-4 and TRBJ2-3, with TRBD1 matching 8 bases. V shed 4 bases and J 4 bases; nucleotides not matched to a gene: 8. This CDR3 comprises 15 residues. CDR1 and CDR2 from the germline V gene are SGHNT and YYREEE (reference sequence). The CDR3 DNA reads TGTGCCAGCAGCACCGGACAGGGTCTATCAGATACGCAGTATTTT. Translated, it gives CASSTGQGLSDTQYF. Using reference TRBV5-4 and TRBJ2-3 for the parts outside the CDR3, the full variable domain is ETGVTQSPTHLIKTRGQQVTLRCSSQSGHNTVSWYQQALGQGPQFIFQYYREEENGRGNFPPRFSGLQFPNYSSELNVNALELDDSALYLCASSTGQGLSDTQYFGPGTRLTVL.

This chain connects TRBV7-3 to TRBJ2-1, with TRBD2 identical over 11 bases. This CDR3 is built from 19 residues. The ends lost 1 base at V and 0 bases at J; junction bases unmatched: 8. Germline lookup yields CDR1 SGHTA and CDR2 FQGTGA. The CDR3 DNA follows: TGTGCCAGCAGCTTAAATCCGACTAGCGGGGTACGCTCCTACAATGAGCAGTTCTTC. Translating gives CASSLNPTSGVRSYNEQFF.

This clone appeared a single time. The CDR3, as DNA: TGTGCTAGTGTTCCGACAGGATGGAACACTGAAGCTTTCTTT. Translated: CASVPTGWNTEAFF. This chain links TRBV12-5 with TRBJ1-1, with D perhaps TRBD1 (6 bases). The CDR3 extends over 14 amino acids. Trimming cost V 7 bases and J 1 base, with 13 bases left between them. The germline V gene encodes CDR1 LGHNT and CDR2 FRNRAP.

The rearrangement joins TRBV7-2 to TRBJ1-5; unclear D gene. This CDR3 has 13 residues. Deletions cut 5 bases from V and 4 bases from J, with 9 bases between. Germline CDR1 SGHTA, CDR2 FQGNSA. The CDR3 nucleotides read TGTGCCAGCAGCCCCTCGTATAATCAGCCCCAGCATTTT. Its protein is CASSPSYNQPQHF.

J is TRBJ2-1 and V is TRBV5-1; 10 bases line up with TRBD2. The J segment lost 5 bases and the V segment lost 0 bases, leaving 2 bases of the junction unmatched. In germline, CDR1 is SGHRS, CDR2 YFSETQ. The CDR3 contains 15 residues. The CDR3 spells CASSLVLAGDNEQFF. CDR3 DNA: TGCGCCAGCAGCTTGGTGCTAGCGGGGGACAATGAGCAGTTCTTC. The complete variable domain, with remaining parts taken from reference TRBV5-1 and TRBJ2-1, reads KAGVTQTPRYLIKTRGQQVTLSCSPISGHRSVSWYQQTPGQGLQFLFEYFSETQRNKGNFPGRFSGRQFSNSRSEMNVSTLELGDSALYLCASSLVLAGDNEQFFGPGTRLTVL.

The rearrangement links TRBV23-1 to TRBJ1-2, with 8 bases fitting TRBD1. TRBV23-1 is classed as an ORF, of uncertain function. The CDR3 extends over 14 amino acids. V gave up 8 bases and J gave up 3 bases; unmatched junction bases: 8. The CDR3 protein is CASGRTGSYYGYTF. CDR3 coding DNA: TGCGCCAGCGGTCGGACAGGGAGTTACTATGGCTACACCTTC.

This clone was observed a few times. The V gene is TRBV10-3, the J gene TRBJ2-3, with 11 bases lining up with TRBD2. CDR1 is ENHRY and CDR2 is SYGVKD in the germline V gene. J gave up 2 bases and V 4 bases, and 5 bases lay outside the gene matches. This CDR3 contains 16 residues. This CDR3 reads CAISGLLAGDTDTQYF. DNA of the CDR3: TGTGCCATCAGTGGATTACTAGCGGGGGACACAGATACGCAGTATTTT.

The chain's CDR3 is CASSVGTSGGYEQYF. The CDR3 DNA reads TGTGCCAGCAGCGTTGGGACTAGCGGGGGCTACGAGCAGTACTTC. J is TRBJ2-5 and V is TRBV4-2; 14 nucleotides match TRBD2. The tail of the sequence fits TRBJ2-7 better, so the J call may be wrong. This CDR3 comprises 15 residues. Germline-derived CDR1 and CDR2 are LGHNA and YNFKEQ.

The chain couples TRBV5-4 to TRBJ2-7; 8 bases line up with TRBD2. Germline assignment: CDR1 SGHNT and CDR2 YYREEE (reference sequence). With 0 bases clipped from V and 3 bases from J, the junction kept 2 bases outside the gene matches. This CDR3 is built from 14 residues. The CDR3 loop reads CASSLASGSYEQYF. The CDR3 DNA reads as TGTGCCAGCAGCTTGGCCAGCGGGAGCTACGAGCAGTACTTC.

The gene calls are TRBV18 and TRBJ2-5; TRBD1 might be the D (5 bases). V shed 3 bases and J shed 5 bases, with 22 bases lying between them. Germline V lookup: CDR1 KGHSH, CDR2 LQKENI. The CDR3 runs to 17 residues. In nucleotides, the CDR3 is TGTGCCAGCTCACCTCAAGAGGTTAAGGGGCTGGGGGAGACCCAGTACTTC. Encoded protein: CASSPQEVKGLGETQYF. The full variable domain, in which reference TRBV18 and TRBJ2-5 provide the parts outside the CDR3, is NAGVMQNPRHLVRRRGQEARLRCSPMKGHSHVYWYRQLPEEGLKFMVYLQKENIIDESGMPKERFSAEFPKEGPSILRIQQVVRGDSAAYFCASSPQEVKGLGETQYFGPGTRLLVL.

The chain employs TRBV4-3 and TRBJ2-1, with 8 bases identical to TRBD2. V shed 2 bases, J shed 4 bases, and the junction held 4 bases outside the gene matches. This CDR3 is 15 amino acids long. Germline values: CDR1 LGHNA, CDR2 YSLEER. The CDR3 coding sequence is TGCGCCAGCAGCCAAACTAGCGGCGCTTACAATGAGCAGTTCTTC. Amino acids: CASSQTSGAYNEQFF.

This clone was detected only once. The chain links TRBV9 to TRBJ2-7, with 9 bases matching TRBD1. CDR3 length: 14 residues. Per the germline V gene, CDR1 is SGDLS and CDR2 is YYNGEE. V shed 4 bases, J shed 5 bases, and the junction held 7 bases outside the gene matches. The chain's CDR3 is CASSSGQGVHEQYF. In DNA, the CDR3 is TGTGCCAGCAGCTCGGGACAGGGTGTCCACGAGCAGTACTTC.

The rearrangement uses TRBV7-2 and TRBJ2-1; D gene uncertain. CDR1 is SGHTA and CDR2 is FQGNSA in the germline V gene. The CDR3 consists of 13 residues. The V gene lost 3 bases and the J gene lost 7 bases, with 10 bases spanning the gap. The CDR3 DNA sequence: TGTGCCAGCAGCTTTCCCCGTGTGAATGAGCAGTTCTTC. It encodes CASSFPRVNEQFF.

The chain uses TRBV5-4 and TRBJ2-5, with D possibly matching TRBD2 (5 bases). From germline, CDR1 is SGHNT and CDR2 YYREEE (reference sequence). The CDR3 contains 14 residues. Trimming cost V 1 base and J 2 bases, with 9 bases left between them. CDR3 loop: CASSLTGSQETQYF. In nucleotides, the CDR3 is TGTGCCAGCAGCTTGACGGGAAGTCAAGAGACCCAGTACTTC.

The rearrangement uses TRBV5-6 and TRBJ1-5; D remains unclear. This CDR3 has 14 amino acids. Deletions cut 0 bases from V and 4 bases from J, with 8 bases between. The V gene's germline CDR1 is SGHDT and CDR2 YYEEEE. Here the CDR3 reads CASSLAGLNQPQHF. The CDR3 nucleotides read TGTGCCAGCAGCTTGGCCGGGTTGAATCAGCCCCAGCATTTT.

J is TRBJ2-7 and V is TRBV18, with D possibly being TRBD1 (5 bases). Trimming shortened V by 6 bases and J by 4 bases, and 16 bases separated the two germline ends. Germline values: CDR1 KGHSH, CDR2 LQKENI. CDR3 size: 14 residues. The CDR3 loop reads CASSLNDRFYEQYF. Here the CDR3 DNA reads TGTGCCAGCTCCCTAAATGACAGATTTTACGAGCAGTACTTC.

This chain links TRBV27 with TRBJ1-5; TRBD1 aligns across 12 bases. The germline V gene has CDR1 MNHEY and CDR2 SMNVEV (reference sequence). J lost 6 bases, V lost 5 bases, and 17 bases had no gene match. There are 19 residues in the CDR3. DNA of the CDR3: TGTGCCAGCAGTCACCGGGACAGGGGGCGCGGGTCCCTAGGTCAGCCCCAGCATTTT. Its protein is CASSHRDRGRGSLGQPQHF.